This TCR beta chain appears in the sequencing data of a study of tumor-infiltrating lymphocytes in oesophageal squamous cell carcinoma. Germline CDR1 reads MDHEN; CDR2 reads SYDVKM. The CDR3 sequence is 16 residues long. V was clipped by 3 bases and J by 10 bases; unmatched bases: 11. This clonotype was counted ten times or more. One entry per CDR3 protein results from TCRdb running MiXCR on the PCR reads. Here the sample spans around 15,000 distinct CDR3 sequences, around 50% being singletons. Sequencing input: esophageal tumor tissue. The receptor comes from a male donor with esophageal squamous cell carcinoma. The rearrangement links TRBV28 to TRBJ2-1; 11 positions agree with TRBD1. The CDR3 nucleotides are TGTGCCAGCAGTTTGGTCCGGGACAGGGGGAGGTACGAGCAGTTCTTC. Translation: CASSLVRDRGRYEQFF.